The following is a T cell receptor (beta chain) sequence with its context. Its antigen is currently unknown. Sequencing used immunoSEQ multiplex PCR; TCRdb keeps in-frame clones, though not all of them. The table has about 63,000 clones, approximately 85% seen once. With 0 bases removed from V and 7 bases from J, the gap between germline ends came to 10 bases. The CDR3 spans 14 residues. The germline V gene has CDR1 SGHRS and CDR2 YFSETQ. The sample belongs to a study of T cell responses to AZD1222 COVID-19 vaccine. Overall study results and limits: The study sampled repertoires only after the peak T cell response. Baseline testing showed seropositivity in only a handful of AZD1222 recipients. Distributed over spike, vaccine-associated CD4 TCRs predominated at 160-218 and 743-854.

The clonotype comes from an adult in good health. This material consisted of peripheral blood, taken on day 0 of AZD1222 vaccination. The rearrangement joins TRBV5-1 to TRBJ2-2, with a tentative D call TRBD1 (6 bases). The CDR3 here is CASSLGQAGGELFF. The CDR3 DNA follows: TGCGCCAGCAGCTTGGGACAGGCGGGCGGGGAGCTGTTTTTT.